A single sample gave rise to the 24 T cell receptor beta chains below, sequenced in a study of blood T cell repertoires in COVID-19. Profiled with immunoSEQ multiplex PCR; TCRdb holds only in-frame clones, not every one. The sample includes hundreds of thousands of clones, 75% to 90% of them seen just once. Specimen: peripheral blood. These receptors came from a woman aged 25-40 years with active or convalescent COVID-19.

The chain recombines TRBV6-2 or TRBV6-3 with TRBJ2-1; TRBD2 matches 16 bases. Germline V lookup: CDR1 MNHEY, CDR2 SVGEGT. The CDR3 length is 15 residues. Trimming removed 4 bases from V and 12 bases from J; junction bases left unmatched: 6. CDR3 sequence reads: CASSSSGTSGGVQFF. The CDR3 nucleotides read TGTGCCAGCAGTTCTTCCGGGACTAGCGGGGGGGTGCAGTTCTTC.

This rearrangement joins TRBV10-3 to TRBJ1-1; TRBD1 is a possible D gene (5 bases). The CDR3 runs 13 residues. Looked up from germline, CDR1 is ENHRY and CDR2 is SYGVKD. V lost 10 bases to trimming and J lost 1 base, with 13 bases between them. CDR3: CATLVGGNTEAFF. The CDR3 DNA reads TGTGCCACTTTAGTGGGGGGGAACACTGAAGCTTTCTTT.

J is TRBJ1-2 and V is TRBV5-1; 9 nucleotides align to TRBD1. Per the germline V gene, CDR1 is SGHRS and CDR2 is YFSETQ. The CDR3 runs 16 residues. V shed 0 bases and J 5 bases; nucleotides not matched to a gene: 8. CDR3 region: CASSLGQGEVFYGYTF. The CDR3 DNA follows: TGCGCCAGCAGCTTGGGACAGGGGGAGGTATTTTATGGCTACACCTTC. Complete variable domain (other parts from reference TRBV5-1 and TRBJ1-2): KAGVTQTPRYLIKTRGQQVTLSCSPISGHRSVSWYQQTPGQGLQFLFEYFSETQRNKGNFPGRFSGRQFSNSRSEMNVSTLELGDSALYLCASSLGQGEVFYGYTFGSGTRLTVV.

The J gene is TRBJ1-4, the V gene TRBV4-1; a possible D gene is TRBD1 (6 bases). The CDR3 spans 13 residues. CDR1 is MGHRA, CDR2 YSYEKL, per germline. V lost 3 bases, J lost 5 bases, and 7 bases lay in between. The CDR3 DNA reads TGCGCCAGCAGCCAGGGGACAAATGAAAAACTGTTTTTT. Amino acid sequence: CASSQGTNEKLFF.

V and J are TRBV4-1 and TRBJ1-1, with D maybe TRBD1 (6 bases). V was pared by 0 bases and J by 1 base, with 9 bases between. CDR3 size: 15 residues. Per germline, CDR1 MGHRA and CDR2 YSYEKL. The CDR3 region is CASSQEGATNTEAFF. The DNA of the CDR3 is TGCGCCAGCAGCCAAGAGGGGGCTACGAACACTGAAGCTTTCTTT.

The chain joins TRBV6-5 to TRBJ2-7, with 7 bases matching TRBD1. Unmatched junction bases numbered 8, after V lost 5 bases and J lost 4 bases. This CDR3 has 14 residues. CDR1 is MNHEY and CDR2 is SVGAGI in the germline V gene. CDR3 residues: CASSQPGQTYEQYF. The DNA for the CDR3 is TGTGCCAGCAGTCAACCGGGACAGACGTACGAGCAGTACTTC.

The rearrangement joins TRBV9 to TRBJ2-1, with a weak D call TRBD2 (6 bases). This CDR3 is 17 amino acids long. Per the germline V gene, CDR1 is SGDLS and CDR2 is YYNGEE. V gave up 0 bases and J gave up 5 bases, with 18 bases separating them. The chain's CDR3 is CASSVARGGKLDNEQFF. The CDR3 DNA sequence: TGTGCCAGCAGCGTAGCCCGGGGCGGGAAACTCGACAATGAGCAGTTCTTC.

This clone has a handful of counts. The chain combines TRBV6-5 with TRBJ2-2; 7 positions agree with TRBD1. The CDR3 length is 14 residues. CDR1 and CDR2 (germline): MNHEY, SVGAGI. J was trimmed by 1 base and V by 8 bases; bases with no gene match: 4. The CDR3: CASVTGWNTGELFF. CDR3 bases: TGTGCCAGCGTGACAGGGTGGAACACCGGGGAGCTGTTTTTT.

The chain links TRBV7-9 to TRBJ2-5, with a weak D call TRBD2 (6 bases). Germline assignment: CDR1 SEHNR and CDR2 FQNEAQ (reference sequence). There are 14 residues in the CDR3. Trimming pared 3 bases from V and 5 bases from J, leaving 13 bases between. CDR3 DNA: TGTGCCAGCAGCTTTTGGGGCGGGAAGGAGACCCAGTACTTC. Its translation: CASSFWGGKETQYF.

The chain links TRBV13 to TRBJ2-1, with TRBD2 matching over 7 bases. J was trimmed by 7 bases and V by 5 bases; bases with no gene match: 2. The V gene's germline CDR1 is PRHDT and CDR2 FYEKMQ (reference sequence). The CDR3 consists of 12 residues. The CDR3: CASSHGGNEQFF. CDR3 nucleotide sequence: TGTGCCAGCAGCCACGGGGGGAATGAGCAGTTCTTC.

This chain's CDR3 is CASSLRLTPGVGSPLHF. In DNA form, the CDR3 reads TGTGCCAGCAGCTTAAGGCTGACCCCAGGGGTGGGTTCACCCCTCCACTTT. The chain carries TRBV11-2 and TRBJ1-6, with a weak D call TRBD1 (6 bases). V was shortened by 2 bases and J by 9 bases, with 20 bases between the two germline ends. Germline-derived CDR1 and CDR2 are SGHAT and FQNNGV. This CDR3 spans 17 amino acids. Complete variable domain (other parts from reference TRBV11-2 and TRBJ1-6): EAGVAQSPRYKIIEKRQSVAFWCNPISGHATLYWYQQILGQGPKLLIQFQNNGVVDDSQLPKDRFSAERLKGVDSTLKIQPAKLEDSAVYLCASSLRLTPGVGSPLHFGNGTRLTVT.

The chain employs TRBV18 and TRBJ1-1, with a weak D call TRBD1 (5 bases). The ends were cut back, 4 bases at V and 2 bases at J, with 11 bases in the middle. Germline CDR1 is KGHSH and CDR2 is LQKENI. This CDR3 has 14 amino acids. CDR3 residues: CASSLRDPNTEAFF. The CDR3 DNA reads TGTGCCAGCTCACTCAGGGATCCCAACACTGAAGCTTTCTTT. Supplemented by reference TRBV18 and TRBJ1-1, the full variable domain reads NAGVMQNPRHLVRRRGQEARLRCSPMKGHSHVYWYRQLPEEGLKFMVYLQKENIIDESGMPKERFSAEFPKEGPSILRIQQVVRGDSAAYFCASSLRDPNTEAFFGQGTRLTVV.

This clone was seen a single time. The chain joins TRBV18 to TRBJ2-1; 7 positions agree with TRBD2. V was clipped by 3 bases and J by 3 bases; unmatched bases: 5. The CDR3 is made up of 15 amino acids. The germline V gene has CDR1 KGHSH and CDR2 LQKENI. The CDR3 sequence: CASSPPGLLYNEQFF. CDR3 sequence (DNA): TGTGCCAGCTCACCCCCGGGACTACTCTACAATGAGCAGTTCTTC.

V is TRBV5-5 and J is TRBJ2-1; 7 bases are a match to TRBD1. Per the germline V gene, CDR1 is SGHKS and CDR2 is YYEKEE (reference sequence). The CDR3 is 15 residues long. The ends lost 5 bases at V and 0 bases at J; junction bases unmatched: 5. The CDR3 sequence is CASRQDRSSYNEQFF. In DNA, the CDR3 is TGTGCCAGCAGACAGGACAGGAGCTCCTACAATGAGCAGTTCTTC.

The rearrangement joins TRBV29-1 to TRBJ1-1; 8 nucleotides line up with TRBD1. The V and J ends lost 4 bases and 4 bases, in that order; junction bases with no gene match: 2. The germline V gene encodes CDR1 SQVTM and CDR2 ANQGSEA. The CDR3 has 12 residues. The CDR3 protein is CSVGTGPTEAFF. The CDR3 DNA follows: TGCAGCGTTGGGACAGGGCCCACTGAAGCTTTCTTT.

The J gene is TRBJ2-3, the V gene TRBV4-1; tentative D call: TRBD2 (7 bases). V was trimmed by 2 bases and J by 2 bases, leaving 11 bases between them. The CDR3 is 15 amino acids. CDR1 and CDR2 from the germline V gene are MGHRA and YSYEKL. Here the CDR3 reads CASSQWEGVTDTQYF. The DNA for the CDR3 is TGCGCCAGCAGCCAATGGGAGGGGGTCACAGATACGCAGTATTTT.

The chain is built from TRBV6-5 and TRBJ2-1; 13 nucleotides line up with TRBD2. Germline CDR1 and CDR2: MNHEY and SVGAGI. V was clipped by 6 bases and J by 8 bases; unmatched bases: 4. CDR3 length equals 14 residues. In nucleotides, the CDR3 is TGTGCCAGCAGGGGACTAGCGGGGACCGATGAGCAGTTCTTC. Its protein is CASRGLAGTDEQFF.

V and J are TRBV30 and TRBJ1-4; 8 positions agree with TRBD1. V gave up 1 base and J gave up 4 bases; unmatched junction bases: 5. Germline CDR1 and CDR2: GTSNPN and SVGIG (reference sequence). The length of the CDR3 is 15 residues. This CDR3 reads CAWSATGAGNEKLFF. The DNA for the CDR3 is TGTGCCTGGAGTGCGACAGGGGCGGGTAATGAAAAACTGTTTTTT.

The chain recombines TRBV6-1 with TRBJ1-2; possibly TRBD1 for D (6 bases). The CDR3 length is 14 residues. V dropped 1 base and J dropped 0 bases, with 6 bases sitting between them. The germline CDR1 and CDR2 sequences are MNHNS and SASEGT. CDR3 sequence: CASSEDRANYGYTF. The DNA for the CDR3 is TGTGCCAGCAGTGAAGACAGGGCTAACTATGGCTACACCTTC.

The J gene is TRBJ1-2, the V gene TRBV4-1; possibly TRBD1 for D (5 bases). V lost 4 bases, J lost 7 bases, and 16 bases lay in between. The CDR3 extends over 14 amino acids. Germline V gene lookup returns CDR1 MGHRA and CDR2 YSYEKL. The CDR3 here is CASSLRSGVPGYTF. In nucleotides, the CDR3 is TGCGCCAGCAGCCTTAGATCGGGGGTTCCTGGCTACACCTTC.

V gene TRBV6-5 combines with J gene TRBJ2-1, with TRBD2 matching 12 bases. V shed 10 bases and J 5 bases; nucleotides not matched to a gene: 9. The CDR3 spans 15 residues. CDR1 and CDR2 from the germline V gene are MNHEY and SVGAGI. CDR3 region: CATTELAGGDNEQFF. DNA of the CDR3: TGTGCCACCACCGAACTAGCGGGGGGAGACAATGAGCAGTTCTTC.

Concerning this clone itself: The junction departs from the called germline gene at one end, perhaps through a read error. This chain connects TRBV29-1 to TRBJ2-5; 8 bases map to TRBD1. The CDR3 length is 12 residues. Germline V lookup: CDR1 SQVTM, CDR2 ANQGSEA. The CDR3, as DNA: TGCAGCATTGACAGGGGCGAAGAGACCCAGTACTTC. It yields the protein CSIDRGEETQYF.

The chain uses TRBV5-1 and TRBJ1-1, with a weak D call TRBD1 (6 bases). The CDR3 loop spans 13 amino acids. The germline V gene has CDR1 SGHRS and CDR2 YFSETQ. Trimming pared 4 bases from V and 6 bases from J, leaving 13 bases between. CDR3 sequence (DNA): TGCGCCAGCAGCCCAGGGGATGGGTCTGAAGCTTTCTTT. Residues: CASSPGDGSEAFF.

Here the CDR3 reads CASSRRGEAFF. CDR3 sequence (DNA): TGTGCCAGCAGCCGCCGGGGAGAAGCTTTCTTT. The rearrangement links TRBV12-3 or TRBV12-4 to TRBJ1-1; D call uncertain. The CDR3 has 11 residues. Trimming shortened V by 6 bases and J by 8 bases, and 10 bases separated the two germline ends.